Listed here are 21 T cell receptor beta chains from one sample, sequenced in a study of T cells in Graves' hyperthyroidism and ophthalmopathy. RNA transcripts were the template for amplifying TCR beta CDR3 regions. First-round RT-PCR of the TCR CDR3 relied on the HTBI primer set. Using its own MiXCR run on the multiplex PCR reads, TCRdb lists one record per CDR3 protein. Here the sample spans fewer than 500,000 distinct CDR3 sequences, roughly 15% being singletons. Source material: blood. These receptors originate from a man in his late teens or twenties with Graves' ophthalmopathy.

This clonotype was counted many times. The rearrangement joins TRBV4-2 to TRBJ1-6; 7 bases map to TRBD1. The germline gives CDR1 LGHNA, CDR2 YNFKEQ. The CDR3 is 15 amino acids. With V trimmed by 7 bases and J by 9 bases, 12 bases remained unmatched. Here the CDR3 reads CASTLWTAGGSPLHF. DNA of the CDR3: TGTGCCAGCACCCTATGGACCGCAGGGGGTTCACCCCTCCACTTT.

This clonotype was seen at least ten times. J is TRBJ1-6 and V is TRBV2; D is undetermined. Germline-derived CDR1 and CDR2 are SNHLY and FYNNEI. The CDR3 runs to 15 residues. The V and J ends lost 7 bases and 4 bases respectively, with 14 bases between them. CDR3 region: CASMRTLDYNSPLHF. The CDR3 DNA is TGTGCCAGCATGCGGACCCTAGATTATAATTCACCCCTCCACTTT.

This clonotype appeared many times. The chain links TRBV7-2 to TRBJ2-1; 14 bases align to TRBD2. Germline assignment: CDR1 SGHTA and CDR2 FQGNSA. The CDR3 runs 15 residues. J was trimmed by 6 bases and V by 6 bases; bases with no gene match: 4. The CDR3 protein is CASRGGLAGANEQFF. DNA for the CDR3: TGTGCCAGCAGGGGGGGACTAGCGGGAGCCAATGAGCAGTTCTTC.

This clonotype was seen many times. The rearrangement joins TRBV6-1 to TRBJ2-3, with 11 nucleotides matching TRBD2. The CDR3 runs 14 residues. The V and J ends lost 6 bases and 5 bases, in that order; junction bases with no gene match: 4. CDR1 MNHNS and CDR2 SASEGT come from the germline V gene. The CDR3 DNA reads as TGTGCCAGCAGACGCGGACTAGCGGGAGATACGCAGTATTTT. Translating gives CASRRGLAGDTQYF.

The rearrangement links TRBV12-3 or TRBV12-4 to TRBJ2-1; tentatively, D is TRBD2 (6 bases). This CDR3 region has 12 residues. V was clipped by 3 bases and J by 10 bases, with 10 bases between them. The CDR3 nucleotides read TGTGCCAGCAGTTTTGGGAGGCGAGAGCAGTTCTTC. It yields the protein CASSFGRREQFF.

This clonotype occurred many times. The chain is built from TRBV6-1 and TRBJ1-2, with TRBD1 as a possible D gene (5 bases). The CDR3 has 15 residues. The germline gives CDR1 MNHNS, CDR2 SASEGT. V was cut by 2 bases and J by 4 bases, with 14 bases left in between. This chain's CDR3 is CASSETRHRTYGYTF. The CDR3 nucleotides read TGTGCCAGCAGTGAAACCCGACACAGGACCTATGGCTACACCTTC.

The chain employs TRBV14 and TRBJ2-6; D is unclear. Trimming removed 5 bases from V and 0 bases from J, with 8 bases in between. Germline assignment: CDR1 SGHDN and CDR2 FVKESK. The CDR3 contains 15 residues. CDR3 residues: CASSSLGSGANVLTF. DNA for the CDR3: TGTGCCAGCAGCTCTTTGGGCTCTGGGGCCAACGTCCTGACTTTC.

As to this clonotype: Being one base from a much bigger clone, this may be a read error. The genes are TRBV3-1 and TRBJ1-5; D not certain. Germline CDR1 reads LGHDT; CDR2 reads YNNKEL (reference sequence). This CDR3 has 15 amino acids. V lost 3 bases to trimming and J lost 0 bases, with 9 bases between them. The CDR3 protein is CASSQGGYSNQPQHF. CDR3 DNA sequence: TGTGCCAGCAGCCAGGGAGGGTATAGCAATCAGCCCCAGCATTTT.

This clonotype occurred many times. The rearrangement joins TRBV11-2 to TRBJ2-1; D remains unclear. CDR3 length: 15 residues. The V gene's germline CDR1 is SGHAT and CDR2 FQNNGV. V was shortened by 2 bases and J by 4 bases, with 12 bases between the two germline ends. The CDR3 loop reads CASSLYELRYNEQFF. DNA of the CDR3: TGTGCCAGCAGCTTATACGAGTTAAGGTACAATGAGCAGTTCTTC.

At least ten counts were recorded for this clonotype. V usage is TRBV10-3 and J usage is TRBJ2-1; 8 bases line up with TRBD2. The CDR3 extends over 16 amino acids. Unmatched junction bases numbered 14, after V lost 6 bases and J lost 7 bases. CDR1 ENHRY and CDR2 SYGVKD come from the germline V gene. The DNA of the CDR3 is TGTGCCATCAGAGGTGAAGCGGGGGTATCGCGTAATGAGCAGTTCTTC. Its translation: CAIRGEAGVSRNEQFF.

The chain is built from TRBV15 and TRBJ2-7; D unresolved. Germline lookup yields CDR1 LNHNV and CDR2 YYDKDF (reference sequence). The CDR3 runs 13 residues. Trimming removed 5 bases at V and 5 bases at J, with 13 bases between. The CDR3 nucleotides read TGTGCCACCAGCTCTGAACCTAAAAACGAGCAGTACTTC. It is translated as CATSSEPKNEQYF.

This clonotype was counted many times. This rearrangement joins TRBV12-3 or TRBV12-4 to TRBJ2-5; 8 bases match TRBD2. This CDR3 is built from 15 residues. J lost 6 bases, V lost 2 bases, and 8 bases had no gene match. CDR3 nucleotides: TGTGCCAGCAGTTTAAGCGGGAGCGGTAAAAAGACCCAGTACTTC. Its translation is CASSLSGSGKKTQYF.

V gene TRBV29-1 combines with J gene TRBJ2-5; the D call may be TRBD1 or TRBD2 (7 bases each). Trimming cost V 4 bases and J 1 base, with 13 bases left between them. The CDR3 is made up of 14 amino acids. Looked up from germline, CDR1 is SQVTM and CDR2 is ANQGSEA. CDR3 sequence: CSVVQGGSQETQYF. As DNA, the CDR3 is TGCAGCGTTGTGCAGGGGGGGAGCCAAGAGACCCAGTACTTC.

This clonotype was detected ten times or more. V and J are TRBV20-1 and TRBJ1-1, with 10 bases that match TRBD1. Looked up from germline, CDR1 is DFQATT and CDR2 is SNEGSKA (reference sequence). The trim removed 3 bases at V and 7 bases at J, leaving 2 bases unmatched. The CDR3 is 12 amino acids. CDR3 bases: TGCAGTGCTAGGGGGACAGGGGATGAAGCTTTCTTT. It yields the protein CSARGTGDEAFF.

This clonotype was seen a few times. The chain uses TRBV5-1 and TRBJ1-4; TRBD1 aligns across 9 bases. Trimming cost V 0 bases and J 8 bases; bases outside gene matches: 8. Germline V CDR1 and CDR2: SGHRS, YFSETQ. The CDR3 has 16 amino acids. CDR3 DNA: TGCGCCAGCAGCTTGGAACCACAGGGGGCACAGGAAAAACTGTTTTTT. It yields the protein CASSLEPQGAQEKLFF.

This clonotype has at least ten counts. V usage is TRBV27 and J usage is TRBJ2-5, with 8 positions matching TRBD2. The V gene's germline CDR1 is MNHEY and CDR2 SMNVEV (reference sequence). The J segment lost 7 bases and the V segment lost 5 bases, leaving 9 bases of the junction unmatched. The CDR3 sequence is 14 residues long. DNA of the CDR3: TGTGCCAGCAGTCCTTCGGGGGGGCTTGGGACCCAGTACTTC. This encodes CASSPSGGLGTQYF.

The V call is TRBV30, the J call TRBJ2-3; TRBD2 agrees at 10 bases. The CDR3 consists of 16 residues. CDR1 is GTSNPN, CDR2 SVGIG, per germline (reference sequence). V shed 4 bases, J shed 1 base, and the junction held 8 bases outside the gene matches. The CDR3 nucleotides read TGTGCCTGGAAGTACGAGCTAGCGGGAGGCACAGATACGCAGTATTTT. Encoded protein: CAWKYELAGGTDTQYF.

This clonotype appeared many times. The gene calls are TRBV30 and TRBJ2-1; D unresolved. V was clipped by 0 bases and J by 4 bases, with 4 bases between them. This CDR3 spans 12 amino acids. CDR1 and CDR2 from the germline V gene are GTSNPN and SVGIG (reference sequence). This CDR3 is CAWSVAYNEQFF. As DNA, the CDR3 is TGTGCCTGGAGTGTAGCATACAATGAGCAGTTCTTC.

The chain employs TRBV4-1 and TRBJ1-2; D ambiguous. CDR3 length: 14 amino acids. The V gene lost 1 base and the J gene lost 4 bases, with 10 bases spanning the gap. CDR1 is MGHRA and CDR2 is YSYEKL in the germline V gene. CDR3 nucleotide sequence: TGCGCCAGCAGCCAAGGCGGAGGCTTCTATGGCTACACCTTC. As protein: CASSQGGGFYGYTF.

Of note for this clonotype: This may be a read error: a much more frequent sequence differs by one nucleotide. The chain is built from TRBV20-1 and TRBJ2-1, with 8 bases aligning to TRBD2. V was pared by 5 bases and J by 9 bases, with 9 bases of the junction left unmatched. The CDR3 loop spans 13 amino acids. CDR1 is DFQATT, CDR2 SNEGSKA, per germline (reference sequence). CDR3 sequence: CSAGAVAGGEQFF. In DNA, the CDR3 is TGCAGTGCTGGAGCTGTGGCGGGGGGTGAGCAGTTCTTC.

This clonotype was picked up many times. The gene calls are TRBV27 and TRBJ2-5, with 10 bases identical to TRBD2. The trim removed 3 bases at V and 0 bases at J, leaving 7 bases unmatched. Germline V CDR1 and CDR2: MNHEY, SMNVEV (reference sequence). The CDR3 is made up of 17 amino acids. The CDR3 region has the DNA TGTGCCAGCAGTTTGGTTAGCGGGAGGACGTACCAAGAGACCCAGTACTTC. Its protein is CASSLVSGRTYQETQYF.